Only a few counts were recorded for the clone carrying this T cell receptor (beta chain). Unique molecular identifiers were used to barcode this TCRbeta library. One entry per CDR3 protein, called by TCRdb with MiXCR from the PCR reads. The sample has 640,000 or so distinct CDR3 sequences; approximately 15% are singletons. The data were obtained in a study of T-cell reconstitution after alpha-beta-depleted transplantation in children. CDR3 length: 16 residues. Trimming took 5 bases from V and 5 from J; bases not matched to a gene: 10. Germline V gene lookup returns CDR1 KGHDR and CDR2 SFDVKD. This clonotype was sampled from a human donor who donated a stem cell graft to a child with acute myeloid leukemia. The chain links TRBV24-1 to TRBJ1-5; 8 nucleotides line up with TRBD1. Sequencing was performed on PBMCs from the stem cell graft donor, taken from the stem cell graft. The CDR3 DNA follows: TGTGCCACCAGTGCCCGAACAGGGGGAGAGGATCAGCCCCAGCATTTT. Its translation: CATSARTGGEDQPQHF.